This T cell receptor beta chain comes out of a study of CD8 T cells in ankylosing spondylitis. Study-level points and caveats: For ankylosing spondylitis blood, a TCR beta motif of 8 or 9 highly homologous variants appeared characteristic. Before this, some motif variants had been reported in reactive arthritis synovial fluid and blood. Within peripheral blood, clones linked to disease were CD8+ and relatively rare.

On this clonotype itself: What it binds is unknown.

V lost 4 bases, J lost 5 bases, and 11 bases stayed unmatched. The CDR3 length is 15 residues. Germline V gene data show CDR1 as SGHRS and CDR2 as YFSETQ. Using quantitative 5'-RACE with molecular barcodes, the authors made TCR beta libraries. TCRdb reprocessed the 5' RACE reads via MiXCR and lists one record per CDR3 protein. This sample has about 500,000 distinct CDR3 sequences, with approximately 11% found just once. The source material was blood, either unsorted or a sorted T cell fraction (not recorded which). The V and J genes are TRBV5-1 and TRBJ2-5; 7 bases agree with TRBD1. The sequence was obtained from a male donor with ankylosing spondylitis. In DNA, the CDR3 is TGCGCCAGCAGCCTCCACCGACAGGACAGGGAGACCCAGTACTTC. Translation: CASSLHRQDRETQYF.